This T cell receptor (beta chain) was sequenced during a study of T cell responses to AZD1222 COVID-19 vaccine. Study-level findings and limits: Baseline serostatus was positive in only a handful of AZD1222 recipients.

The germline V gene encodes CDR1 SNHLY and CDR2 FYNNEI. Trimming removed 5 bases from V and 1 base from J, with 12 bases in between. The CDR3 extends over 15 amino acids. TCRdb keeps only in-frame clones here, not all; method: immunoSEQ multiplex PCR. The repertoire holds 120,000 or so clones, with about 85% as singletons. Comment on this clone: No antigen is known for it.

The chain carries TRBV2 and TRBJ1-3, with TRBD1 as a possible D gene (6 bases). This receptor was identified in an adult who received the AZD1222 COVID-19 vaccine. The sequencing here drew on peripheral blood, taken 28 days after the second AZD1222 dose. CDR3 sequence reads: CASSLRDISGNTIYF. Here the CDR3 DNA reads TGTGCCAGCAGTCTCCGGGACATATCTGGAAACACCATATATTTT.